This passage covers 5 T cell receptor beta chains from one sample sequenced in a study of T cell responses to AZD1222 COVID-19 vaccine. Profiling relied on immunoSEQ multiplex PCR, and the TCRdb table lists in-frame clones only, not all of them. The top ten clones hold 8.5% to 10% of a sample with 100,000 to 140,000 clones, around 92% of them seen once. Here the sequenced sample was peripheral blood, taken 28 days after the second AZD1222 dose. The receptor source for this set is an adult who received the AZD1222 COVID-19 vaccine.

The chain combines TRBV6-1 with TRBJ1-1; 7 positions agree with TRBD1. The V gene's germline CDR1 is MNHNS and CDR2 SASEGT. This CDR3 is 12 amino acids long. The V and J ends lost 2 bases and 10 bases, in that order; junction bases with no gene match: 4. CDR3 region: CASSEIRTGAFF. The CDR3 region has the DNA TGTGCCAGCAGTGAAATTAGGACAGGAGCTTTCTTT.

The V call is TRBV10-3, the J call TRBJ1-4; TRBD1 agrees at 7 bases. The V and J ends lost 6 bases and 1 base, in that order; junction bases with no gene match: 5. This CDR3 spans 15 amino acids. The germline gives CDR1 ENHRY, CDR2 SYGVKD. The CDR3, as DNA: TGTGCCATCAGGCAGGGGGGGGGAACTAATGAAAAACTGTTTTTT. Translated: CAIRQGGGTNEKLFF.

The rearrangement uses TRBV7-8 and TRBJ1-3, with D uncertain. CDR1 and CDR2 from the germline V gene are SGHVS and FQNEAQ. Trimming took off 1 base at V and 3 bases at J, with 7 bases between the two ends. The CDR3 runs 14 residues. CDR3 sequence (DNA): TGTGCCAGCAGCTTAGACCAGCTTGGAAACACCATATATTTT. Amino acid sequence: CASSLDQLGNTIYF.

This chain links TRBV5-1 with TRBJ2-5; 9 bases agree with TRBD2. The CDR3 has 15 residues. V dropped 4 bases and J dropped 5; count of bases not matched to a gene: 9. Germline V gene lookup returns CDR1 SGHRS and CDR2 YFSETQ. CDR3 DNA: TGCGCCAGCAGCCCAACGGGACTAGCTTGGGAGACCCAGTACTTC. This translates into CASSPTGLAWETQYF.

The chain has TRBV2 and TRBJ2-3; D remains ambiguous. The CDR3 sequence is 15 residues long. From germline, CDR1 is SNHLY and CDR2 FYNNEI. V was trimmed by 3 bases and J by 3 bases, leaving 13 bases between them. The CDR3 is CASSDITRGTDTQYF. The CDR3 nucleotides read TGTGCCAGCAGTGACATAACTCGTGGGACAGATACGCAGTATTTT.